This T cell receptor (beta chain) came from a study of control samples from healthy donors and cancer patients. Using immunoSEQ multiplex PCR, the repertoire was profiled, and TCRdb retains in-frame clones only, with some absent. The sample has some 150,000 clones, over 85% seen once. This receptor was taken from a man aged 50-60 years in good health. Sequencing used blood.

The CDR3 loop reads CASSLTDRAYEQYF. The CDR3 DNA reads as TGTGCCAGCAGCTTAACGGACAGGGCCTACGAGCAGTACTTC. The chain combines TRBV5-7 with TRBJ2-7, with 8 bases fitting TRBD1. TRBV5-7 is noted as an ORF with a role that remains uncertain. The CDR3 is made up of 14 amino acids. V was clipped by 2 bases and J by 2 bases; unmatched bases: 3.